Each of the 24 T cell receptor beta chains below was sequenced from the same sample in a study of cytomegalovirus exposure and HLA in healthy donors. Researchers ran the PCR with 60 Vbeta and 13 Jbeta primers. The method was immunoSEQ multiplex PCR; TCRdb's version includes in-frame clones alone and lacks a portion of them. The data include about 170,000 clones; the top ten clones carry about 0.79%. The material sequenced was PBMCs. The origin of the receptors is a woman aged 18-29 years in good health and CMV-seropositive.

The chain has TRBV7-9 and TRBJ1-5, with 8 bases that match TRBD1. This CDR3 spans 16 amino acids. Germline CDR1 and CDR2: SEHNR and FQNEAQ (reference sequence). J lost 7 bases, V lost 5 bases, and 13 bases had no gene match. Here the CDR3 DNA reads TGTGCCAGCAGCACGGACAGGGAGCAGGGGGACCAGCCCCAGCATTTT. Encoded protein: CASSTDREQGDQPQHF. Together with reference TRBV7-9 and TRBJ1-5, the CDR3 gives the full variable domain: DTGVSQNPRHKITKRGQNVTFRCDPISEHNRLYWYRQTLGQGPEFLTYFQNEAQLEKSRLLSDRFSAERPKGSFSTLEIQRTEQGDSAMYLCASSTDREQGDQPQHFGDGTRLSIL.

The chain is built from TRBV27 and TRBJ1-1; a weak D match, TRBD1 (5 bases). Trimming pared 4 bases from V and 5 bases from J, leaving 11 bases between. CDR3 length equals 13 residues. Germline CDR1 reads MNHEY; CDR2 reads SMNVEV (reference sequence). The CDR3 coding sequence is TGTGCCAGCAGTTCGGGGGAGGTGACTGAAGCTTTCTTT. It yields the protein CASSSGEVTEAFF.

In nucleotides, the CDR3 is TGTGCCTGGAGGGGGGGGTTTGATACTGAAGCTTTCTTT. This sequence encodes CAWRGGFDTEAFF. The chain recombines TRBV30 with TRBJ1-1; D perhaps matches TRBD1 (5 bases). Per germline, CDR1 GTSNPN and CDR2 SVGIG (reference sequence). V shed 3 bases and J shed 5 bases, with 13 bases lying between them. The CDR3 spans 13 residues.

V is TRBV6-5 and J is TRBJ2-3; D gene unclear. Germline V CDR1 and CDR2: MNHEY, SVGAGI. This CDR3 contains 12 residues. Trimming removed 4 bases from V and 2 bases from J, with 4 bases in between. As DNA, the CDR3 is TGTGCCAGCAGTTCCTACACAGATACGCAGTATTTT. Translation: CASSSYTDTQYF.

This chain joins TRBV4-1 and TRBJ2-2; TRBD2 agrees at 7 bases. Germline lookup yields CDR1 MGHRA and CDR2 YSYEKL. The CDR3 is 16 amino acids. The V gene end was trimmed by 4 bases and the J gene end by 3 bases; junction bases not matched to a gene: 8. CDR3 sequence: CASSLTGRLDTGELFF. CDR3 DNA: TGCGCCAGCAGCCTGACCGGGAGGTTGGACACCGGGGAGCTGTTTTTT.

This rearrangement joins TRBV2 to TRBJ1-4, with D tentatively TRBD1 (6 bases). Germline V gene sequence: CDR1 SNHLY, CDR2 FYNNEI. The CDR3 length is 14 residues. V gave up 6 bases and J gave up 3 bases, with 11 bases separating them. The CDR3 spells CASSPGQPNEKLFF. For the CDR3, the DNA is TGTGCCAGCAGCCCGGGACAACCTAATGAAAAACTGTTTTTT.

The chain has TRBV9 and TRBJ2-2, with 7 bases lining up with TRBD2. J gave up 1 base and V 2 bases, and 8 bases lay outside the gene matches. From germline, CDR1 is SGDLS and CDR2 YYNGEE. This CDR3 has 17 residues. CDR3 amino acids: CASSVIGRAQNTGELFF. In DNA, the CDR3 is TGTGCCAGCAGCGTGATTGGGAGGGCTCAGAACACCGGGGAGCTGTTTTTT.

This chain links TRBV6-5 with TRBJ2-1; 9 bases are shared with TRBD1. This CDR3 region has 15 residues. Germline lookup yields CDR1 MNHEY and CDR2 SVGAGI. Losses at the gene ends were 5 bases for V and 4 bases for J; bases not matched to a gene: 6. The CDR3 here is CASSQPGQGYNEQFF. The CDR3 nucleotides read TGTGCCAGCAGTCAACCGGGACAGGGTTACAATGAGCAGTTCTTC.

The chain uses TRBV27 and TRBJ1-1; no clear D gene. Trimming stripped 2 bases from V and 4 bases from J, with 8 bases between. CDR1 is MNHEY, CDR2 SMNVEV, per germline (reference sequence). The length of the CDR3 is 13 residues. CDR3 in DNA: TGTGCCAGCAGTTTAATTGAGGGCACTGAAGCTTTCTTT. Its translation is CASSLIEGTEAFF.

The CDR3 is CASSQARLPDRTDTQYF. CDR3 nucleotides: TGCGCCAGCAGCCAAGCCCGACTGCCGGATAGGACAGATACGCAGTATTTT. The chain has TRBV4-3 and TRBJ2-3; D gene unclear. With 1 base removed from V and 3 bases from J, the gap between germline ends came to 17 bases. The CDR3 contains 17 residues. Per germline, CDR1 LGHNA and CDR2 YSLEER.

The chain is built from TRBV21-1 and TRBJ2-7; TRBD2 is taken as the D call from the table, unchecked against the DNA. TRBV21-1 is a pseudogene segment. The CDR3 extends over 20 amino acids. The CDR3 spells CASSFHLHLAGGNRSYEQYF. The CDR3 nucleotides are TGTGCCAGCAGCTTTCACCTCCACCTAGCGGGGGGCAATAGGTCCTACGAGCAGTACTTC.

The chain employs TRBV19 and TRBJ2-3; TRBD2 aligns across 7 bases. The CDR3 totals 14 residues. Germline V gives CDR1 LNHDA, CDR2 SQIVND (reference sequence). V was clipped by 1 base and J by 3 bases; unmatched bases: 1. CDR3 nucleotides: TGTGCCAGTAGTATAGCCGGGGGGACAGATACGCAGTATTTT. This encodes CASSIAGGTDTQYF.

The chain employs TRBV5-1 and TRBJ1-2; 10 nucleotides match TRBD1. CDR1 is SGHRS and CDR2 is YFSETQ in the germline V gene. The CDR3 runs to 15 residues. After removal of 4 bases from V and 4 bases from J, the junction contained 7 bases not matched to a gene. The CDR3: CASSPQGDRGYGYTF. Here the CDR3 DNA reads TGCGCCAGCAGCCCACAGGGGGACAGGGGCTATGGCTACACCTTC.

The chain recombines TRBV10-3 with TRBJ2-1; 14 bases agree with TRBD2. Germline assignment: CDR1 ENHRY and CDR2 SYGVKD. The J segment lost 5 bases and the V segment lost 10 bases, leaving 4 bases of the junction unmatched. The CDR3 length is 14 residues. Here the CDR3 reads CATGLAGGNNEQFF. The CDR3 coding sequence is TGTGCCACCGGACTAGCGGGAGGAAACAATGAGCAGTTCTTC.

V is TRBV4-2 and J is TRBJ1-6; a possible D gene is TRBD1 (6 bases). The ends were cut back, 1 base at V and 9 bases at J, with 13 bases in the middle. The CDR3 consists of 15 residues. The germline gives CDR1 LGHNA, CDR2 YNFKEQ. The CDR3: CASSQALEQGSPLHF. The CDR3 DNA reads as TGTGCCAGCAGCCAAGCACTCGAACAGGGTTCACCCCTCCACTTT.

The V gene is TRBV19, the J gene TRBJ1-5, with D unresolved. Germline V lookup: CDR1 LNHDA, CDR2 SQIVND (reference sequence). This CDR3 is built from 13 residues. V was clipped by 8 bases and J by 3 bases, with 11 bases between them. The CDR3 here is CASCAGFNQPQHF. Written as DNA, the CDR3 is TGTGCCAGTTGTGCAGGCTTCAATCAGCCCCAGCATTTT.

V and J are TRBV10-3 and TRBJ2-1; 9 positions match TRBD2. The CDR3 contains 14 residues. Germline lookup yields CDR1 ENHRY and CDR2 SYGVKD. After removal of 2 bases from V and 6 bases from J, the junction contained 2 bases not matched to a gene. The CDR3 DNA sequence: TGTGCCATCAGTGAGCGACTAGCGGCCAATGAGCAGTTCTTC. Protein: CAISERLAANEQFF.

The rearrangement links TRBV7-9 to TRBJ2-5; TRBD2 matches at 12 bases. Germline loops: CDR1 SEHNR, CDR2 FQNEAQ (reference sequence). V shed 4 bases, J shed 0 bases, and the junction held 9 bases outside the gene matches. The CDR3 contains 18 residues. Written as DNA, the CDR3 is TGTGCCAGCAGCTCTAGTGGGCTAGCGGGAGGGTACCAAGAGACCCAGTACTTC. Protein product: CASSSSGLAGGYQETQYF.

The rearrangement joins TRBV19 to TRBJ2-1, with D possibly matching TRBD1 (5 bases). The germline gives CDR1 LNHDA, CDR2 SQIVND (reference sequence). V was cut by 4 bases and J by 1 base, with 8 bases left in between. This CDR3 is 14 amino acids long. Written as DNA, the CDR3 is TGTGCCAGTAGTAAACAGGCATCCTACAATGAGCAGTTCTTC. This translates into CASSKQASYNEQFF. Filled out from reference TRBV19 and TRBJ2-1, the complete variable domain reads DGGITQSPKYLFRKEGQNVTLSCEQNLNHDAMYWYRQDPGQGLRLIYYSQIVNDFQKGDIAEGYSVSREKKESFPLTVTSAQKNPTAFYLCASSKQASYNEQFFGPGTRLTVL.

V and J are TRBV5-1 and TRBJ2-4; D gene uncertain. The V end lost 0 bases, the J end lost 4 bases, and 8 bases lay between the germline ends. The CDR3 consists of 14 residues. Germline CDR1 reads SGHRS; CDR2 reads YFSETQ. CDR3 residues: CASSLVAEKNIQYF. The CDR3 nucleotides are TGCGCCAGCAGCTTGGTGGCAGAAAAAAACATTCAGTACTTC.

This chain links TRBV7-9 with TRBJ1-1, with D unresolved. CDR3 size: 13 residues. The ends were cut back, 6 bases at V and 5 bases at J, with 13 bases in the middle. Germline CDR1 reads SEHNR; CDR2 reads FQNEAQ (reference sequence). In nucleotides, the CDR3 is TGTGCCAGCAGGCTGGAGATGGAGACTGAAGCTTTCTTT. It is translated as CASRLEMETEAFF.

This chain uses TRBV7-9 with TRBJ2-1, with no clear D. Looked up from germline, CDR1 is SEHNR and CDR2 is FQNEAQ (reference sequence). The CDR3 sequence is 14 residues long. Trimming cost V 5 bases and J 10 bases, with 18 bases left between them. CDR3 region: CASSPLLSLREQFF. The DNA of the CDR3 is TGTGCCAGCAGCCCACTATTATCACTTAGGGAGCAGTTCTTC.

The V and J genes are TRBV6-5 and TRBJ2-5; 10 bases match TRBD1. The end of the DNA fits TRBJ2-7 better, so the J call may be wrong. The CDR3 runs 14 residues. The V gene's germline CDR1 is MNHEY and CDR2 SVGAGI. This CDR3 is CASSSGQGHYEQYF. CDR3 coding DNA: TGTGCCAGCAGTTCGGGACAGGGGCACTACGAGCAGTACTTC.

The rearrangement uses TRBV9 and TRBJ1-1, with D perhaps matching TRBD1 (5 bases). Per the germline V gene, CDR1 is SGDLS and CDR2 is YYNGEE. With 0 bases removed from V and 4 bases from J, the gap between germline ends came to 10 bases. This CDR3 has 14 amino acids. The CDR3, as DNA: TGTGCCAGCAGCGTAGTCGGGGGGAGCACTGAAGCTTTCTTT. Its protein product is CASSVVGGSTEAFF.